Described below is a single TCR beta chain sequence and its context. Its specificity is unknown. This sample is part of a study of PD-1 blockade in classical Hodgkin lymphoma. About the research overall: Intravenous delivery of nivolumab at 3 mg/kg to patients occurred every 2 weeks.

CDR1 and CDR2 from the germline V gene are MNHEY and SMNVEV (reference sequence). Between the trimmed V and J ends, which lost 8 bases and 4 bases, there was a span of 5 bases. The CDR3 is 11 amino acids. Findings of the study overall: Only CD4+ TCR diversity, not CD8+, had risen significantly by C4D1. Patients who responded completely had about the same baseline diversity as newly diagnosed patients. The repertoire differences lack a defined cause, possibly disease activity or prior therapy.

Indicated time point: cycle 4 day 1 (C4D1), after more than five weeks of nivolumab. Every patient was affected by relapse after autologous stem cell transplantation, while exposure to brentuximab vedotin was not uniform. Clones were sequenced by immunoSEQ multiplex PCR, and TCRdb holds only the in-frame ones, with some missing. The sample carries approximately 89,000 clones, under 85% recorded once. The sequencing here drew on peripheral blood mononuclear cells (PBMCs), taken before the fourth cycle of nivolumab. The V call is TRBV27, the J call TRBJ2-2; D remains ambiguous. The receptor was isolated from a human donor with classical Hodgkin lymphoma. The CDR3 is CASHGTGELFF. In nucleotides, the CDR3 is TGTGCCAGCCATGGCACCGGGGAGCTGTTTTTT.